The next 23 T cell receptor beta chains were all read from a single sample in a study of blood T cells in healthy people across ages. A J-beta primer mix and a sample-barcoded 5' primer were used in a second PCR of roughly 6 to 11 cycles. Each CDR3 protein gets one entry after TCRdb re-called the 5' RACE reads with MiXCR. The repertoire holds around 1.7 million distinct CDR3 sequences, with 28% as singletons. Specimen: blood. Receptor source: a young woman in good health.

Comments on this clonotype: A junction boundary mismatches the germline segment, possibly from a read error. The chain is built from TRBV29-1 and TRBJ1-4, with D unclear. The germline CDR1 and CDR2 sequences are SQVTM and ANQGSEA. The CDR3 is 13 residues long. CDR3 in amino acids: CSGNGGRGEKRFF. CDR3 DNA: TGCAGTGGGAACGGAGGGAGAGGTGAAAAACGGTTTTTT. The complete variable domain, with remaining parts taken from reference TRBV29-1 and TRBJ1-4, reads SAVISQKPSRDICQRGTSLTIQCQVDSQVTMMFWYRQQPGQSLTLIATANQGSEATYESGFVIDKFPISRPNLTFSTLTVSNMSPEDSSIYLCSGNGGRGEKRFFGSGTQLSVL.

This clonotype was seen repeatedly, ten times or more. V is TRBV20-1 and J is TRBJ2-1; the match to TRBD2 covers 12 bases. V lost 0 bases and J lost 0; bases outside the gene matches: 3. Germline V gene data show CDR1 as DFQATT and CDR2 as SNEGSKA (reference sequence). This CDR3 spans 17 amino acids. Here the CDR3 DNA reads TGCAGTGCTAGAGAGTCTAGCGGGAGGGCCTCCTACAATGAGCAGTTCTTC. It yields the protein CSARESSGRASYNEQFF.

The gene calls are TRBV11-2 and TRBJ2-2; D may be TRBD1 or TRBD2 (5 bases each). Germline V gene data show CDR1 as SGHAT and CDR2 as FQNNGV. V was pared by 7 bases and J by 7 bases, with 16 bases between. CDR3 length: 14 residues. The CDR3 nucleotides are TGTGCCAGCAACACCGCTCCGGGGCACGGGGAGCTGTTTTTT. Protein product: CASNTAPGHGELFF.

This clonotype occurred many times. The V and J genes are TRBV29-1 and TRBJ2-7; D may correspond to TRBD1 or TRBD2 (5 bases each). The CDR3 totals 15 residues. V dropped 2 bases and J dropped 7 bases, with 21 bases sitting between them. From germline, CDR1 is SQVTM and CDR2 ANQGSEA. The CDR3 region has the DNA TGCAGCGTTGAAAGGGTAGGGACCTACCTACGAGAGCAGTACTTC. Amino acid sequence: CSVERVGTYLREQYF.

A note on this clonotype: No conserved phenylalanine or tryptophan ends this CDR3, so it is likely a read error. J is TRBJ2-4 and V is TRBV6-4; D is uncertain. The DNA end lines up better with TRBJ2-5; the J call may be wrong. This CDR3 has 13 amino acids. Looked up from germline, CDR1 is MRHNA and CDR2 is SNTAGT. The CDR3 DNA sequence: TGTGCCAGCAGTAGAGACTCTCAAGAGACCCAGTACTGC. Protein: CASSRDSQETQYC.

There are a few counts of this clonotype. The chain couples TRBV11-2 to TRBJ2-1; D possibly corresponds to TRBD2 (5 bases). Germline CDR1 and CDR2: SGHAT and FQNNGV. This CDR3 comprises 14 residues. V gave up 1 base and J gave up 6 bases, with 10 bases separating them. CDR3 residues: CASSLVLAVNEQFF. DNA for the CDR3: TGTGCCAGCAGCTTAGTCCTAGCTGTCAATGAGCAGTTCTTC. Based on the CDR3 plus reference TRBV11-2 and TRBJ2-1, the full variable domain is EAGVAQSPRYKIIEKRQSVAFWCNPISGHATLYWYQQILGQGPKLLIQFQNNGVVDDSQLPKDRFSAERLKGVDSTLKIQPAKLEDSAVYLCASSLVLAVNEQFFGPGTRLTVL.

This clonotype was counted a few times. The chain links TRBV12-3 or TRBV12-4 to TRBJ1-5, with TRBD1 matching 7 bases. V lost 6 bases, J lost 3 bases, and 8 bases stayed unmatched. The CDR3 length is 15 residues. The CDR3 coding sequence is TGTGCCAGCAGACCCACAGGGGCCTTCAATCAGCCCCAGCATTTT. Its translation: CASRPTGAFNQPQHF.

This clonotype was picked up a small number of times. The gene calls are TRBV5-1 and TRBJ1-1; TRBD1 might be the D (5 bases). Germline V gives CDR1 SGHRS, CDR2 YFSETQ. This CDR3 has 13 residues. The germline V and J ends were trimmed by 6 bases and 4 bases, with 13 bases remaining between them. CDR3 sequence reads: CASTLMTATEAFF. The DNA of the CDR3 is TGCGCCAGCACCCTCATGACAGCCACTGAAGCTTTCTTT.

Concerning this clonotype: An end of the junction differs from the germline gene, which may be a read error. V is TRBV6-6 and J is TRBJ2-3; D is possibly TRBD1 (6 bases). CDR3 size: 13 residues. The germline V gene has CDR1 MNHNY and CDR2 SVGAGI (reference sequence). CDR3 nucleotides: TGTGCCAGCTCTACAATGGGGACACCGACCCCGGATTTT. The encoded protein is CASSTMGTPTPDF.

The chain's CDR3 is CASSFRDVDTEAFF. DNA for the CDR3: TGTGCCAGCAGTTTTCGCGACGTTGACACTGAAGCTTTCTTT. The chain carries TRBV12-3 or TRBV12-4 and TRBJ1-1; D gene uncertain. The length of the CDR3 is 14 residues. V lost 3 bases and J 3 bases, leaving 11 bases between the germline ends.

The rearrangement uses TRBV12-3 or TRBV12-4 and TRBJ2-1, with 15 bases aligning to TRBD2. The CDR3 consists of 16 residues. J gave up 8 bases and V 4 bases, and 6 bases lay outside the gene matches. The CDR3 DNA is TGTGCCAGCAGTTCCTGGACTAGCGGGAGGGCCGATGAGCAGTTCTTC. It encodes CASSSWTSGRADEQFF.

In regard to this clonotype: A much larger clone is a single base away; this may be a read error. The rearrangement links TRBV27 to TRBJ2-5, with TRBD2 as a possible D gene (6 bases). CDR1 is MNHEY, CDR2 SMNVEV, per germline (reference sequence). This CDR3 is 12 amino acids long. The V gene lost 7 bases and the J gene lost 11 bases, with 17 bases spanning the gap. This CDR3 reads CASTTEREEQYF. The CDR3 DNA reads TGTGCCAGCACTACAGAGAGGGAGGAGCAGTACTTC.

This clonotype showed up just a few times. This rearrangement joins TRBV20-1 to TRBJ2-1; D gene uncertain. Trimming removed 7 bases at V and 1 base at J, with 17 bases between. Germline V gene data show CDR1 as DFQATT and CDR2 as SNEGSKA (reference sequence). The CDR3 length is 15 residues. Here the CDR3 DNA reads TGCAGTGTCCGCACGTCGGCGCATTCCTACAATGAGCAGTTCTTC. Its protein product is CSVRTSAHSYNEQFF.

Turning to this clonotype: A clone one base away is much larger, so this may be a read error. This chain uses TRBV27 with TRBJ2-4, with D hard to call. CDR1 MNHEY and CDR2 SMNVEV come from the germline V gene (reference sequence). Trimming cost V 3 bases and J 13 bases, with 16 bases left between them. The CDR3 contains 13 residues. The CDR3, as DNA: TGTGCCAGCAGTTTGAACAGCGCCTACGCGCAGTACTTC. This translates into CASSLNSAYAQYF.

On this clonotype: One junction end does not reproduce the germline sequence, and a read error may be involved. The chain has TRBV6-5 and TRBJ2-3; a possible D gene is TRBD1 (6 bases). The CDR3 loop spans 15 amino acids. Germline CDR1 MNHEY, CDR2 SVGAGI. In DNA, the CDR3 is TGTGCCAGCAGTAATGGACAGTCTAGCACAGATACGCGGTATTTT. Amino acids: CASSNGQSSTDTRYF.

This clonotype was counted between two and nine times. V and J are TRBV27 and TRBJ2-1; D gene unclear. The CDR3 has 16 residues. CDR1 is MNHEY and CDR2 is SMNVEV in the germline V gene (reference sequence). V was cut by 10 bases and J by 0 bases, with 19 bases left in between. The CDR3 nucleotides read TGTGCCACCATCAATGTGGGAACAAGCTCCTACAATGAGCAGTTCTTC. This translates into CATINVGTSSYNEQFF.

The V call is TRBV4-3, the J call TRBJ2-2, with 7 positions matching TRBD2. This CDR3 is 15 amino acids long. Trimming removed 1 base from V and 6 bases from J; junction bases left unmatched: 5. Germline V gene lookup returns CDR1 LGHNA and CDR2 YSLEER. As DNA, the CDR3 is TGCGCCAGCAGCCAAGCGGGAGGCCAGGCCGGGGAGCTGTTTTTT. Protein product: CASSQAGGQAGELFF.

The CDR3 DNA sequence: TGTGCCAGCAGTTCCCTCCCCGGACTAGCGGTTAACAATGAGCAGTTCTTC. Amino acids: CASSSLPGLAVNNEQFF. The V gene is TRBV6-2 or TRBV6-3, the J gene TRBJ2-1; 10 bases are shared with TRBD2. In germline, CDR1 is MNHEY, CDR2 SVGEGT. V gave up 4 bases and J gave up 5 bases; unmatched junction bases: 11. The CDR3 spans 17 residues.

This clonotype appeared a few times. The rearrangement links TRBV6-2 or TRBV6-3 to TRBJ1-6; D is possibly TRBD1 (5 bases). Germline lookup yields CDR1 MNHEY and CDR2 SVGEGT. V lost 2 bases and J lost 6, with 8 bases in between. The CDR3 is 14 residues long. CDR3 nucleotide sequence: TGTGCCAGCAGTTACCGGCAGGGTAATTCACCCCTCCACTTT. Translation: CASSYRQGNSPLHF.

The chain couples TRBV6-5 to TRBJ1-1; 8 bases map to TRBD1. The J segment lost 6 bases and the V segment lost 6 bases, leaving 6 bases of the junction unmatched. The CDR3 sequence is 13 residues long. Germline assignment: CDR1 MNHEY and CDR2 SVGAGI. CDR3 in amino acids: CASRIRQGSEAFF. The CDR3, as DNA: TGTGCCAGCAGAATCCGACAGGGGTCTGAAGCTTTCTTT.

This rearrangement joins TRBV14 to TRBJ1-3; the D is unclear. Trimming took 0 bases from V and 4 from J, leaving 7 bases between them. From germline, CDR1 is SGHDN and CDR2 FVKESK. This CDR3 has 14 residues. CDR3: CASSQDLGGNTIYF. CDR3 nucleotide sequence: TGTGCCAGCAGCCAAGATCTTGGCGGAAACACCATATATTTT.

This clonotype was observed a few times. The chain combines TRBV5-1 with TRBJ2-1; D not certain. Trimming shortened V by 4 bases and J by 1 base, and 12 bases separated the two germline ends. Looked up from germline, CDR1 is SGHRS and CDR2 is YFSETQ. The CDR3 runs 15 residues. CDR3 DNA: TGCGCCAGCAGCCGTGCCCTGGGGTCCTACAATGAGCAGTTCTTC. Protein product: CASSRALGSYNEQFF.

V usage is TRBV20-1 and J usage is TRBJ1-5; the match to TRBD1 covers 8 bases. Unmatched junction bases numbered 8, after V lost 4 bases and J lost 6 bases. The CDR3 totals 14 residues. The germline V gene encodes CDR1 DFQATT and CDR2 SNEGSKA (reference sequence). The CDR3 protein is CSAKDREGPQPQHF. The CDR3 DNA sequence: TGCAGTGCTAAGGACAGGGAGGGTCCTCAGCCCCAGCATTTT.